What follows describes a single TCR beta chain. The data belong to a study of blood T cell repertoires in COVID-19. Study-level background: Samples representing acute and convalescent COVID-19 were sourced from the United States, Italy and Spain. T cells, B-cell-depleted T cells, or PBMCs provided the cDNA or gDNA that served as material.

Germline CDR1 and CDR2: MNHEY and SVGAGI. CDR3 length equals 15 residues. Trimming left V 6 bases short and J 0 bases short, with 11 bases between. Assay used: immunoSEQ multiplex PCR; TCRdb lists only in-frame clones, some missing. The sample records fewer than 350,000 clones, roughly 88% being singletons. Symptom resolution, clearance, or two negative PCRs marked donors in Cohort 3 as recovered. Sequencing input: PBMCs or T cells enriched from blood (not recorded which). This clonotype was sampled from a man aged 30-40 years who had recovered from COVID-19. The chain uses TRBV6-5 and TRBJ2-2, with D perhaps matching TRBD1 (5 bases). Written as DNA, the CDR3 is TGTGCCAGCAGGAGACAGAACGCGAACACCGGGGAGCTGTTTTTT. It yields the protein CASRRQNANTGELFF.